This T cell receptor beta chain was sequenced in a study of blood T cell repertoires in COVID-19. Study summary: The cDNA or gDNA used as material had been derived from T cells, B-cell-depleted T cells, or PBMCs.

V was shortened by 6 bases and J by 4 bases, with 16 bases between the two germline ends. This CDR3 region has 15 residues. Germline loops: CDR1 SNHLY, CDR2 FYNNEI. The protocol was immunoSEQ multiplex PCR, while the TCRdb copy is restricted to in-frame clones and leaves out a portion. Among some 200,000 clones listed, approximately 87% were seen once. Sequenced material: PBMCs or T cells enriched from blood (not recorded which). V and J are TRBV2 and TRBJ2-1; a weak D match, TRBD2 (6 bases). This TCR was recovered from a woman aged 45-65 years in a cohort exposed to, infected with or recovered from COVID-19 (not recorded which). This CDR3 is CASRWRGPRYNEQFF. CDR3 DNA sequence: TGTGCCAGCAGATGGAGGGGACCGAGATACAATGAGCAGTTCTTC.